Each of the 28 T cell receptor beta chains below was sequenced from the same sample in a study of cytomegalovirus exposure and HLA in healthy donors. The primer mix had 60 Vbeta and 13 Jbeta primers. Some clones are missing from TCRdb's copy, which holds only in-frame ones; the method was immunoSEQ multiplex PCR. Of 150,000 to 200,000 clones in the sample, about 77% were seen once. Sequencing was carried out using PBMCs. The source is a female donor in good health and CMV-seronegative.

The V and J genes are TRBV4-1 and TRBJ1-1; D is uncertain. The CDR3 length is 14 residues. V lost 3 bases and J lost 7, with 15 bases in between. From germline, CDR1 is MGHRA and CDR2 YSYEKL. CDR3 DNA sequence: TGCGCCAGCAGCCATAGGACGGTGGAGGATGAAGCTTTCTTT. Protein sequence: CASSHRTVEDEAFF.

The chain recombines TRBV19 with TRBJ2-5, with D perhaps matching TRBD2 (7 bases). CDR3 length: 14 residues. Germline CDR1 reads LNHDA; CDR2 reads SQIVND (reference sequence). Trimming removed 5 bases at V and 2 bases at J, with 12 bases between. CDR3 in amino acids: CASSGGGGQETQYF. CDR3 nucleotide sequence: TGTGCCAGTAGTGGGGGGGGCGGGCAAGAGACCCAGTACTTC.

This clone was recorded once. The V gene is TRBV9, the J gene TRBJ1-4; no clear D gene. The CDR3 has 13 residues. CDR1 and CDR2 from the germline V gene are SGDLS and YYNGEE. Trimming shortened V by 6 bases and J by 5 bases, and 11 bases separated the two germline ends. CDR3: CASNRGLNEKLFF. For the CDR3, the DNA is TGTGCCAGCAACCGGGGTCTGAATGAAAAACTGTTTTTT.

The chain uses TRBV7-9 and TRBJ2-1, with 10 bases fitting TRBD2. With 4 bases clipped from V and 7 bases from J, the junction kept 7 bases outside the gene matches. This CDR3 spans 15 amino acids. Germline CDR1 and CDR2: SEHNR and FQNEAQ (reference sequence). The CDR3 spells CASSSLAGVRNEQFF. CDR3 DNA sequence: TGTGCCAGCAGCTCTCTAGCGGGGGTACGTAATGAGCAGTTCTTC. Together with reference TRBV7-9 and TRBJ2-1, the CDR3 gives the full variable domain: DTGVSQNPRHKITKRGQNVTFRCDPISEHNRLYWYRQTLGQGPEFLTYFQNEAQLEKSRLLSDRFSAERPKGSFSTLEIQRTEQGDSAMYLCASSSLAGVRNEQFFGPGTRLTVL.

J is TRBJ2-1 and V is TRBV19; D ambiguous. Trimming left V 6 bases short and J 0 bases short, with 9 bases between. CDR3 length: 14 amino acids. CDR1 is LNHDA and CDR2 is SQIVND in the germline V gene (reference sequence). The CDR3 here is CASSEESSYNEQFF. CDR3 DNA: TGTGCCAGTAGCGAGGAGAGCTCCTACAATGAGCAGTTCTTC.

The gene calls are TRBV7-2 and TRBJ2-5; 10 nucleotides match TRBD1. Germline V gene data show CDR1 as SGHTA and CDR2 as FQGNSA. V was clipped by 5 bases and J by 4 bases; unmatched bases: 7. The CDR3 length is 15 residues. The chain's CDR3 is CASSRGQGKGETQYF. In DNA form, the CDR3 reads TGTGCCAGCAGCCGGGGACAGGGGAAGGGAGAGACCCAGTACTTC.

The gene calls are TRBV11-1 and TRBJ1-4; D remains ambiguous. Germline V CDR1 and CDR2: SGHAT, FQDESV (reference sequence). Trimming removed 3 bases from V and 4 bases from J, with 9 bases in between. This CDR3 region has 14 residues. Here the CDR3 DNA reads TGTGCCAGCAGCTTCGGCGAGGTTAATGAAAAACTGTTTTTT. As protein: CASSFGEVNEKLFF.

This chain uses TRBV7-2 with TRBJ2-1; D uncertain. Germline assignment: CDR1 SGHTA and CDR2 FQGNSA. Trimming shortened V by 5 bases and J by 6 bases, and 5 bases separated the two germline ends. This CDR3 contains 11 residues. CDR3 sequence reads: CASSLSNEQFF. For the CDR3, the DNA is TGTGCCAGCAGCCTATCCAATGAGCAGTTCTTC.

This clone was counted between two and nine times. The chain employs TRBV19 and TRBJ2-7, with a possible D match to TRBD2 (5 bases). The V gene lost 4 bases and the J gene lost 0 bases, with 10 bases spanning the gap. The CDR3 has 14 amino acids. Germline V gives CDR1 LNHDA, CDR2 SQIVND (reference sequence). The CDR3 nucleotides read TGTGCCAGTAGTAGTGCGGGTGGCTCCTACGAGCAGTACTTC. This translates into CASSSAGGSYEQYF.

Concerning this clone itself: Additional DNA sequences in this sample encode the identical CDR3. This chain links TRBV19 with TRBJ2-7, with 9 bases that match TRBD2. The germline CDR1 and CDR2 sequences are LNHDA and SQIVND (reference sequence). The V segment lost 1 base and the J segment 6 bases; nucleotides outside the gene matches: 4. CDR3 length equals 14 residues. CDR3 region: CASSIVAGEGEQYF. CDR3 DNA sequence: TGTGCCAGTAGTATAGTAGCGGGGGAGGGCGAGCAGTACTTC. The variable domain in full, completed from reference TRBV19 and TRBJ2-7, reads DGGITQSPKYLFRKEGQNVTLSCEQNLNHDAMYWYRQDPGQGLRLIYYSQIVNDFQKGDIAEGYSVSREKKESFPLTVTSAQKNPTAFYLCASSIVAGEGEQYFGPGTRLTVT.

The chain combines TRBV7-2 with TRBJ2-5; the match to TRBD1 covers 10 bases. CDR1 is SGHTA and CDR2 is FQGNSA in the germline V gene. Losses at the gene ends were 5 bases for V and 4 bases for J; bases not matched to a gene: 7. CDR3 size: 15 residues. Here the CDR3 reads CASSRWTGGGETQYF. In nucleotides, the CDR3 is TGTGCCAGCAGCCGTTGGACAGGGGGGGGAGAGACCCAGTACTTC.

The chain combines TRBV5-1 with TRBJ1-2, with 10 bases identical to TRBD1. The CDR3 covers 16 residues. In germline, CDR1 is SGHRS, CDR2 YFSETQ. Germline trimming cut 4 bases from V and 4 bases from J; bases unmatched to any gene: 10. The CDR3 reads CASSPIRDRGSYGYTF. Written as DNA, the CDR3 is TGCGCCAGCAGCCCAATAAGGGACAGGGGAAGCTATGGCTACACCTTC.

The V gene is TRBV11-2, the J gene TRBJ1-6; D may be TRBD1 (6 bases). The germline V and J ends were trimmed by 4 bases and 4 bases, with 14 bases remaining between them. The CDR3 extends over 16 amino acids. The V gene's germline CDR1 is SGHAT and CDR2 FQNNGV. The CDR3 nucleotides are TGTGCCAGCAGCTCTGGACAGCCTAGATATAATTCACCCCTCCACTTT. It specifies CASSSGQPRYNSPLHF.

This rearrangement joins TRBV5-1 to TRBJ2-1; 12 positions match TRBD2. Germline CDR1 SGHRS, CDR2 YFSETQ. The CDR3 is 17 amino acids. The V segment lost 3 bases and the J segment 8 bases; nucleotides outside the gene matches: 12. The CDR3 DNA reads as TGCGCCAGCAGCTCCCCGGGACTAGCGGGCCGCGGCTATGAGCAGTTCTTC. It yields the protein CASSSPGLAGRGYEQFF.

The CDR3 reads CASSWGPGELFF. CDR3 sequence (DNA): TGTGCCAGCAGTTGGGGGCCCGGGGAGCTGTTTTTT. This rearrangement joins TRBV28 to TRBJ2-2, with D maybe TRBD1 (6 bases). Trimming stripped 4 bases from V and 6 bases from J, with 6 bases between. The germline V gene has CDR1 MDHEN and CDR2 SYDVKM. This CDR3 is 12 amino acids long.

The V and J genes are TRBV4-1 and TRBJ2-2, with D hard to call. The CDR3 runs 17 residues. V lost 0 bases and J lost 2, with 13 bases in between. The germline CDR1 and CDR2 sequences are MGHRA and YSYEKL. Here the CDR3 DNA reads TGCGCCAGCAGCCAAGATTATTCGGCAGGAAACACCGGGGAGCTGTTTTTT. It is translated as CASSQDYSAGNTGELFF.

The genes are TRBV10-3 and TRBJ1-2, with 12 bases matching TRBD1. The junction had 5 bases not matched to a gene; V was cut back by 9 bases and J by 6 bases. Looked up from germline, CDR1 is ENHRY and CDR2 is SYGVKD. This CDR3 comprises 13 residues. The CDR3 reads CAIEGQGANGYTF. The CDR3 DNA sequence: TGTGCCATAGAGGGACAGGGGGCAAATGGCTACACCTTC.

Written as DNA, the CDR3 is TGCGCCAGCAGCCCCGCGACTAGCGGGATAAGGGAGCAGTACTTC. Protein product: CASSPATSGIREQYF. This rearrangement joins TRBV5-1 to TRBJ2-5; 11 nucleotides match TRBD2. This CDR3 comprises 15 residues. V trimming: 4 bases; J trimming: 11 bases; junction bases outside the gene matches: 13. From germline, CDR1 is SGHRS and CDR2 YFSETQ. Full variable domain (rest looked up from reference TRBV5-1 and TRBJ2-5): KAGVTQTPRYLIKTRGQQVTLSCSPISGHRSVSWYQQTPGQGLQFLFEYFSETQRNKGNFPGRFSGRQFSNSRSEMNVSTLELGDSALYLCASSPATSGIREQYFGPGTRLLVL.

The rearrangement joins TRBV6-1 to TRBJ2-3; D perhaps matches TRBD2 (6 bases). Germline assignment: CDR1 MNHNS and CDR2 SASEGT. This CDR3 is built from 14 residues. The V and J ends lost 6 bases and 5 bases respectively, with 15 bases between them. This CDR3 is CASRLWGGEDTQYF. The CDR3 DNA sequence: TGTGCCAGCAGGCTTTGGGGCGGGGAAGATACGCAGTATTTT.

In DNA form, the CDR3 reads TGTGCCAGCAGTGGCCCAGGGGGGTTTGCTTTCTTT. Its protein product is CASSGPGGFAFF. V and J are TRBV2 and TRBJ1-1; 7 positions agree with TRBD1. The CDR3 extends over 12 amino acids. The V segment lost 4 bases and the J segment 11 bases; nucleotides outside the gene matches: 7. The V gene's germline CDR1 is SNHLY and CDR2 FYNNEI.

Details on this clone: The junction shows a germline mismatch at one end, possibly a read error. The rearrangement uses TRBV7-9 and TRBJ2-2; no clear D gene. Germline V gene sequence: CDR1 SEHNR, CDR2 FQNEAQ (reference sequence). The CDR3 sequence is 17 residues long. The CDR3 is CSSSLWVGLMGTGELFF. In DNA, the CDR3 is TGTTCCAGCAGCTTATGGGTGGGCCTGATGGGCACCGGGGAGCTGTTTTTT.

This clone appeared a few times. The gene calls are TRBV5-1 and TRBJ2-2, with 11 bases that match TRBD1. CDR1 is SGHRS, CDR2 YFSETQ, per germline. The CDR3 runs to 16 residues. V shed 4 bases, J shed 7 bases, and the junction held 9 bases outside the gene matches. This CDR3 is CASSPGQGAGSGELFF. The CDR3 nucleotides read TGCGCCAGCAGCCCCGGACAGGGGGCAGGCAGCGGGGAGCTGTTTTTT.

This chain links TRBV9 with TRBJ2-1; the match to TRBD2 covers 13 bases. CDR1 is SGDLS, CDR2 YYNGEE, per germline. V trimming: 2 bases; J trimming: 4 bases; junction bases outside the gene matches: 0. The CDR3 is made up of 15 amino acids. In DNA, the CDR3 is TGTGCCAGCAGCGTGGGACTAGCGGGATACAATGAGCAGTTCTTC. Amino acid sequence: CASSVGLAGYNEQFF.

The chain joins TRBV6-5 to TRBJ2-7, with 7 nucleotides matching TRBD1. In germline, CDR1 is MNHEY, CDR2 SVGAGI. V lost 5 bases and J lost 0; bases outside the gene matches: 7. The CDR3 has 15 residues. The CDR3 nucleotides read TGTGCCAGCAGTCTGGGACAGACATTCTCCTACGAGCAGTACTTC. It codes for CASSLGQTFSYEQYF.

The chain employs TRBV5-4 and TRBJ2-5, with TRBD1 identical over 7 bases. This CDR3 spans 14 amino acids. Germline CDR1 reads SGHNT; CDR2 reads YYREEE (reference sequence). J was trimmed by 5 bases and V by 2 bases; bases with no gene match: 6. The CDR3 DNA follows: TGTGCCAGCAGCTTTGAAAGAGGGGGCGAGACCCAGTACTTC. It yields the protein CASSFERGGETQYF.

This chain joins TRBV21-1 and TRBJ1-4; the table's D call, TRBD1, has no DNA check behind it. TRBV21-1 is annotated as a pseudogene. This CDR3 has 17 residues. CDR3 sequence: CASSKAGTGGDDEKLFF. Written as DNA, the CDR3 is TGTGCCAGCAGCAAAGCGGGGACAGGGGGCGACGATGAAAAACTGTTTTTT.

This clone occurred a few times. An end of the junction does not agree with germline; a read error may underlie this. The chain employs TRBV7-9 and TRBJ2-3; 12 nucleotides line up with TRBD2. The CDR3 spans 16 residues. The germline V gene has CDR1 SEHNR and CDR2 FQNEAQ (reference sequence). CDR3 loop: CSSSDRLAGEADTQYF. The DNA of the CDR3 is TGTTCCAGCAGCGACAGACTAGCGGGAGAGGCAGATACGCAGTATTTT.

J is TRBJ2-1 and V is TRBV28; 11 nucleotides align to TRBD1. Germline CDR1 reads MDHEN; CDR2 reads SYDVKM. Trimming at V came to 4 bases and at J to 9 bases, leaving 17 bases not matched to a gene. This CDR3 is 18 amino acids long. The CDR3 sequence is CASSSRTGGIAGAGEQFF. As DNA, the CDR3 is TGTGCCAGCAGTTCCAGGACAGGGGGCATAGCGGGAGCGGGTGAGCAGTTCTTC.